A single sample is the source of the 4 T cell receptor beta chains below, sequenced in a study of shared clonotypes between healthy human individuals. Produced via immunoSEQ multiplex PCR; TCRdb's table is partial and in-frame only. The sample holds about 1 million clones; approximately 80% are singletons and the top ten take about 0.52%. Sequencing used memory CD4+ T cells from PBMCs. Subset of the sample: CD45RA-negative fraction. The receptors originated from a man aged 18 to 30 in good health. Some clones in this sample may be carry-over from other donors' samples.

In its sample, this clone was seen once. Compared with germline, one end of the junction differs, possibly owing to a read error. This chain links TRBV7-9 with TRBJ1-1; D gene unclear. CDR1 and CDR2 (germline): SEHNR, FQNEAQ (reference sequence). CDR3 length: 14 residues. The CDR3 sequence: CASSPHGGNSEAFF. CDR3 in DNA: TGTGCCAGCAGCCCCCACGGCGGGAACTCTGAAGCTTTCTTT.

The genes are TRBV6-1 and TRBJ2-4; D perhaps matches TRBD2 (5 bases). The V and J ends lost 4 bases and 3 bases respectively, with 16 bases between them. Germline V gives CDR1 MNHNS, CDR2 SASEGT. The CDR3 is made up of 16 amino acids. Here the CDR3 reads CASSVQGSRGKNIQYF. For the CDR3, the DNA is TGTGCCAGCAGTGTTCAAGGGAGCAGAGGCAAAAACATTCAGTACTTC.

This rearrangement joins TRBV10-3 to TRBJ2-7; D possibly uses TRBD1 or TRBD2 (6 bases each). The V gene's germline CDR1 is ENHRY and CDR2 SYGVKD. Trimming removed 1 base from V and 4 bases from J, with 14 bases in between. The CDR3 runs 15 residues. CDR3 amino acids: CAISELGGTRYEQYF. CDR3 nucleotide sequence: TGTGCCATCAGTGAGTTAGGCGGGACACGATACGAGCAGTACTTC.

Points on this clone: A much more abundant neighbour one base away suggests this may be a read error. The V and J genes are TRBV2 and TRBJ2-6, with D possibly called TRBD1 or TRBD2 (5 bases each). The CDR3 is made up of 15 amino acids. V lost 4 bases, J lost 0 bases, and 7 bases lay in between. Germline-derived CDR1 and CDR2 are SNHLY and FYNNEI. The CDR3 DNA follows: TGTGCCAGCAGTGTAGGGACCTCTGGGGCCAACGTCCTGACTTTC. It yields the protein CASSVGTSGANVLTF.